The 14 T cell receptor beta chains below all came from one sample that was sequenced in a study of human T cells and chemical hapten exposure. TCRdb independently ran MiXCR on the RACE reads; one entry per CDR3 protein. The sample contains more than 55,000 distinct CDR3 sequences, approximately 9.4% of which appear only once. Time point denoted: patch test 1, 2 weeks after DPC sensitization. Specified treatment: therapeutic diphenylcyclopropenone sensitization with weekly scalp DPC. The sample here was whole blood, taken in connection with sensitization to the hapten diphenylcyclopropenone (DPC). These receptors all stem from a woman between 35 and 50 years old with alopecia areata. Some clones in this sample may be carry-over from other donors' samples.

The rearrangement joins TRBV4-2 to TRBJ2-5, with 8 bases fitting TRBD2. The CDR3 contains 15 residues. V lost 2 bases to trimming and J lost 1 base; unmatched junction nucleotides: 3. From germline, CDR1 is LGHNA and CDR2 YNFKEQ. Written as DNA, the CDR3 is TGTGCCAGCAGCCAACGGGGGGGTACCCAAGAGACCCAGTACTTC. This codes for CASSQRGGTQETQYF.

This clonotype was seen repeatedly, ten times or more. The chain carries TRBV7-2 and TRBJ1-2, with TRBD1 matching over 9 bases. V lost 1 base to trimming and J lost 4 bases; unmatched junction nucleotides: 4. CDR1 SGHTA and CDR2 FQGNSA come from the germline V gene. The CDR3 runs 15 residues. CDR3 nucleotides: TGTGCCAGCAGCTTAGGCGGACAGGGGAGCTATGGCTACACCTTC. It specifies CASSLGGQGSYGYTF.

The chain carries TRBV12-3 or TRBV12-4 and TRBJ2-2, with D perhaps matching TRBD2 (5 bases). Trimming took 6 bases from V and 5 from J, leaving 19 bases between them. The CDR3 loop spans 16 amino acids. CDR3 DNA: TGTGCCAGCAGCTTTCTTTCGAGCTCGGGGACCGGGGAGCTGTTTTTT. It encodes CASSFLSSSGTGELFF.

V gene TRBV12-3 or TRBV12-4 combines with J gene TRBJ1-5, with D maybe TRBD1 (5 bases). V dropped 4 bases and J dropped 3 bases, with 13 bases sitting between them. This CDR3 contains 15 residues. CDR3 in DNA: TGTGCCAGCAGTTGGACAAGCCAGCCCAATCAGCCCCAGCATTTT. Its protein is CASSWTSQPNQPQHF.

This clonotype has ten or more counts. The chain carries TRBV5-5 and TRBJ1-1; no definite D call. The germline V gene has CDR1 SGHKS and CDR2 YYEKEE (reference sequence). V lost 2 bases to trimming and J lost 0 bases, with 14 bases between them. The CDR3 contains 16 residues. The CDR3 coding sequence is TGTGCCAGCAGCTTTTCTCTCAACAGCATGAACACTGAAGCTTTCTTT. Translated, it gives CASSFSLNSMNTEAFF.

This clonotype was detected many times. The chain links TRBV3-1 to TRBJ1-3, with D perhaps matching TRBD1 (5 bases). CDR3 length: 16 amino acids. V lost 4 bases and J 0 bases, leaving 13 bases between the germline ends. Germline lookup yields CDR1 LGHDT and CDR2 YNNKEL (reference sequence). The CDR3 spells CASSLSGAFSGNTIYF. The CDR3 nucleotides are TGTGCCAGCAGCCTAAGTGGGGCTTTCTCTGGAAACACCATATATTTT.

CDR3 DNA sequence: TGCAGCGTTAAAGCGGGGGGGAGCTCCTACAATGAGCAGTTCTTC. As protein: CSVKAGGSSYNEQFF. The chain joins TRBV29-1 to TRBJ2-1; 10 nucleotides align to TRBD2. Germline V gene lookup returns CDR1 SQVTM and CDR2 ANQGSEA. The CDR3 consists of 15 residues. V gave up 5 bases and J gave up 0 bases; unmatched junction bases: 4.

V and J are TRBV5-1 and TRBJ2-6, with a possible D match to TRBD1 (5 bases). CDR1 is SGHRS and CDR2 is YFSETQ in the germline V gene. This CDR3 comprises 17 residues. Trimming took off 0 bases at V and 0 bases at J, with 10 bases between the two ends. The CDR3 protein is CASSLEGQGSGANVLTF. The CDR3 coding sequence is TGCGCCAGCAGCTTGGAAGGGCAGGGCTCTGGGGCCAACGTCCTGACTTTC.

This clonotype was seen ten or more times. The chain links TRBV18 to TRBJ2-3; D is ambiguous. This CDR3 region has 16 residues. Germline CDR1 reads KGHSH; CDR2 reads LQKENI. V lost 1 base and J lost 0, with 11 bases in between. CDR3 amino acids: CASSPLSLPSTDTQYF. The CDR3 nucleotides are TGTGCCAGCTCACCACTCAGCCTTCCTAGCACAGATACGCAGTATTTT.

The J gene is TRBJ2-4, the V gene TRBV5-1; no firm D call. The CDR3 is 14 residues long. Trimming cost V 0 bases and J 5 bases, with 9 bases left between them. Per germline, CDR1 SGHRS and CDR2 YFSETQ. CDR3 in amino acids: CASSLASTQNIQYF. Here the CDR3 DNA reads TGCGCCAGCAGCTTGGCCTCTACCCAAAACATTCAGTACTTC.

This clonotype was seen at least ten times. The V gene is TRBV29-1, the J gene TRBJ2-3, with D perhaps being TRBD1 or TRBD2 (6 bases each). The CDR3 has 15 amino acids. V lost 8 bases and J 6 bases, leaving 24 bases between the germline ends. In germline, CDR1 is SQVTM, CDR2 ANQGSEA. CDR3: CSLSPATGARDTQYF. The CDR3 DNA sequence: TGCAGCTTATCGCCCGCTACGGGGGCTCGGGATACGCAGTATTTT.

This clonotype was counted a few times. In DNA form, the CDR3 reads TGCGCCAGCAGCCCTCAAGGGGTAGCCTCACCCCTCCACTTT. This translates into CASSPQGVASPLHF. The J gene is TRBJ1-6, the V gene TRBV5-1, with D possibly matching TRBD1 (5 bases). Germline lookup yields CDR1 SGHRS and CDR2 YFSETQ. The CDR3 is 14 amino acids. V was trimmed by 4 bases and J by 10 bases, leaving 15 bases between them.

CDR3 in amino acids: CASSASSTYEQYF. Written as DNA, the CDR3 is TGTGCCAGCAGCGCGTCGAGCACTTACGAGCAGTACTTC. The rearrangement uses TRBV7-2 and TRBJ2-7; D is undetermined. Germline CDR1 is SGHTA and CDR2 is FQGNSA. The CDR3 has 13 residues. The V end was cut by 5 bases, the J end by 4 bases, with 12 bases between.

The chain employs TRBV20-1 and TRBJ2-7; 7 bases line up with TRBD1. The germline V gene has CDR1 DFQATT and CDR2 SNEGSKA (reference sequence). The junction had 5 bases not matched to a gene; V was cut back by 6 bases and J by 3 bases. The CDR3 totals 12 residues. Written as DNA, the CDR3 is TGCAGTGCCCAAAGGGACAGCTACGAGCAGTACTTC. It yields the protein CSAQRDSYEQYF.